These 22 T cell receptor beta chains originate from one sample sequenced in a study of blood T cell repertoires in COVID-19. Profiled with immunoSEQ multiplex PCR; TCRdb holds only in-frame clones, not every one. Of under 100,000 clones detected, around four fifths appear once; the ten largest clones hold about a sixth. Sequencing was performed on peripheral blood. These receptors were taken from a woman aged 60 to 75 with acute or convalescent COVID-19.

The chain combines TRBV7-2 with TRBJ2-7, with D possibly matching TRBD2 (6 bases). The CDR3 sequence is 14 residues long. Trimming took 2 bases from V and 4 from J, leaving 12 bases between them. Germline CDR1 reads SGHTA; CDR2 reads FQGNSA. The CDR3 sequence is CASSLWGGGYEQYF. The CDR3 DNA is TGTGCCAGCAGCTTATGGGGAGGTGGATACGAGCAGTACTTC.

The chain uses TRBV5-5 and TRBJ2-3; D is undetermined. This CDR3 spans 14 amino acids. The ends were cut back, 0 bases at V and 3 bases at J, with 8 bases in the middle. Germline lookup yields CDR1 SGHKS and CDR2 YYEKEE (reference sequence). The CDR3 DNA reads as TGTGCCAGCAGCTTGGGAGGTGGTACAGATACGCAGTATTTT. Protein sequence: CASSLGGGTDTQYF.

The chain joins TRBV3-1 (or the pseudogene TRBV3-2) to TRBJ1-6; maybe TRBD1 (5 bases). The CDR3 contains 14 residues. With 1 base removed from V and 5 bases from J, the gap between germline ends came to 6 bases. Germline V lookup: CDR1 LGHDT, CDR2 YNNKEL (reference sequence). CDR3 coding DNA: TGTGCCAGCAGCCAAGCAGGGAATAATTCACCCCTCCACTTT. Protein sequence: CASSQAGNNSPLHF.

The J gene is TRBJ2-7, the V gene TRBV6-5; 7 bases are a match to TRBD1. The germline gives CDR1 MNHEY, CDR2 SVGAGI. The CDR3 contains 15 residues. J lost 4 bases, V lost 6 bases, and 12 bases had no gene match. DNA for the CDR3: TGTGCCAGCAGCCGGCCCAATCGACAGGGATACGAGCAGTACTTC. Its protein product is CASSRPNRQGYEQYF.

The chain uses TRBV27 and TRBJ1-6; unclear D gene. Trimming removed 3 bases from V and 10 bases from J, with 13 bases in between. CDR3 length: 14 residues. Germline assignment: CDR1 MNHEY and CDR2 SMNVEV (reference sequence). The CDR3 sequence is CASSFGVPASPLHF. DNA for the CDR3: TGTGCCAGCAGTTTCGGGGTACCGGCATCACCCCTCCACTTT.

The chain combines TRBV30 with TRBJ1-2; D is perhaps TRBD1 (5 bases). The length of the CDR3 is 11 residues. Germline-derived CDR1 and CDR2 are GTSNPN and SVGIG (reference sequence). V was shortened by 0 bases and J by 12 bases, with 11 bases between the two germline ends. CDR3 protein: CAWSVLRGNTF. The CDR3 coding sequence is TGTGCCTGGAGTGTACTAAGGGGCAACACCTTC.

The V gene is TRBV7-8, the J gene TRBJ1-1; 7 nucleotides line up with TRBD1. The CDR3 has 15 residues. Germline loops: CDR1 SGHVS, CDR2 FQNEAQ. Trimming took 1 base from V and 3 from J; bases not matched to a gene: 5. CDR3 residues: CASSLVGQHDTEAFF. Written as DNA, the CDR3 is TGTGCCAGCAGCTTAGTGGGACAGCATGACACTGAAGCTTTCTTT.

The chain has TRBV7-9 and TRBJ1-1; no clear D gene. The CDR3 totals 13 residues. Germline values: CDR1 SEHNR, CDR2 FQNEAQ (reference sequence). Trimming removed 2 bases at V and 3 bases at J, with 7 bases between. The CDR3 sequence: CASSLSIDTEAFF. Written as DNA, the CDR3 is TGTGCCAGCAGCTTATCGATAGACACTGAAGCTTTCTTT.

This rearrangement joins TRBV6-5 to TRBJ2-7, with 14 bases matching TRBD2. V dropped 6 bases and J dropped 11; count of bases not matched to a gene: 6. The CDR3 spans 13 residues. The germline V gene encodes CDR1 MNHEY and CDR2 SVGAGI. The DNA of the CDR3 is TGTGCCAGCAGCTCAGGACTAGCGGGAGGAAAGTACTTC. It encodes CASSSGLAGGKYF.

The chain carries TRBV28 and TRBJ1-5; no firm D call. The V end was cut by 2 bases, the J end by 4 bases, with 6 bases between. Germline CDR1 and CDR2: MDHEN and SYDVKM. This CDR3 contains 13 residues. The CDR3 sequence: CASSLDGNQPQHF. The CDR3, as DNA: TGTGCCAGCAGTTTAGACGGGAATCAGCCCCAGCATTTT.

This clone was found a few times. The chain links TRBV7-5 to TRBJ1-1. TRBV7-5 is marked as a pseudogene. The CDR3 is 14 amino acids. This CDR3 is CARISTREGVIAFF. As DNA, the CDR3 is TGTGCCAGAATATCAACTCGGGAGGGAGTAATAGCTTTCTTT.

The V gene is TRBV6-4, the J gene TRBJ2-2; D is possibly TRBD2 (5 bases). V lost 4 bases to trimming and J lost 6 bases, with 6 bases between them. The CDR3 sequence is 12 residues long. Germline values: CDR1 MRHNA, CDR2 SNTAGT. CDR3 loop: CASSGGSGELFF. DNA of the CDR3: TGTGCCAGCAGTGGCGGGTCCGGGGAGCTGTTTTTT.

V usage is TRBV30 and J usage is TRBJ1-2; no clear D gene. CDR1 is GTSNPN and CDR2 is SVGIG in the germline V gene (reference sequence). There are 11 residues in the CDR3. Trimming shortened V by 2 bases and J by 5 bases, and 6 bases separated the two germline ends. CDR3 protein: CAWSPEYGYTF. In DNA, the CDR3 is TGTGCCTGGAGTCCCGAGTATGGCTACACCTTC.

This sequence joins TRBV12-3 or TRBV12-4 and TRBJ1-1; D is possibly TRBD1 (6 bases). The CDR3 spans 13 residues. V lost 6 bases to trimming and J lost 4 bases, with 12 bases between them. CDR3 in DNA: TGTGCCAGCAGGAGTACAGGGACCACTGAAGCTTTCTTT. It translates to CASRSTGTTEAFF.

This clone was found once. This chain connects TRBV19 to TRBJ1-5; 9 positions match TRBD1. J gave up 5 bases and V 2 bases, and 7 bases lay outside the gene matches. The CDR3 runs 16 residues. Looked up from germline, CDR1 is LNHDA and CDR2 is SQIVND (reference sequence). The CDR3 DNA reads as TGTGCCAGTAGTATAAGCAGGGACAGGGCCGATCAGCCCCAGCATTTT. Translated: CASSISRDRADQPQHF. Full variable domain (rest looked up from reference TRBV19 and TRBJ1-5): DGGITQSPKYLFRKEGQNVTLSCEQNLNHDAMYWYRQDPGQGLRLIYYSQIVNDFQKGDIAEGYSVSREKKESFPLTVTSAQKNPTAFYLCASSISRDRADQPQHFGDGTRLSIL.

This chain connects TRBV25-1 to TRBJ2-5; a weak D match, TRBD2 (6 bases). The germline V gene has CDR1 MGHDK and CDR2 SYGVNS. V lost 5 bases to trimming and J lost 7 bases, with 14 bases between them. This CDR3 region has 13 residues. CDR3 sequence (DNA): TGTGCCAGCAGTTTCGGCGGGGTGGGGACCCAGTACTTC. This translates into CASSFGGVGTQYF.

This rearrangement joins TRBV19 to TRBJ2-1; 15 bases are a match to TRBD2. The CDR3 totals 17 residues. The V gene end was trimmed by 5 bases and the J gene end by 9 bases; junction bases not matched to a gene: 11. Germline CDR1 LNHDA, CDR2 SQIVND (reference sequence). The CDR3 DNA reads as TGTGCCAGTAGTCCCGGACTAGCGGGAGGGCCGAGCGGTGAGCAGTTCTTC. Translated, it gives CASSPGLAGGPSGEQFF. The whole variable domain, filled in from reference TRBV19 and TRBJ2-1, reads DGGITQSPKYLFRKEGQNVTLSCEQNLNHDAMYWYRQDPGQGLRLIYYSQIVNDFQKGDIAEGYSVSREKKESFPLTVTSAQKNPTAFYLCASSPGLAGGPSGEQFFGPGTRLTVL.

V is TRBV19 and J is TRBJ2-3; maybe TRBD2 (6 bases). V was pared by 3 bases and J by 0 bases, with 13 bases between. Germline CDR1 reads LNHDA; CDR2 reads SQIVND (reference sequence). This CDR3 has 16 amino acids. The CDR3 is CASSILSGLSTDTQYF. CDR3 nucleotides: TGTGCCAGTAGTATCCTCAGCGGGCTGAGCACAGATACGCAGTATTTT.

This clone showed up just once. The chain employs TRBV5-6 and TRBJ2-7, with 10 nucleotides matching TRBD1. This CDR3 is built from 17 residues. The V gene's germline CDR1 is SGHDT and CDR2 YYEEEE. The ends lost 4 bases at V and 3 bases at J; junction bases unmatched: 13. DNA of the CDR3: TGTGCCAGCAGCCGGAAAGGGACAGGGGTTGGTCTCTACGAGCAGTACTTC. Translating it yields CASSRKGTGVGLYEQYF.

The V and J genes are TRBV11-3 and TRBJ1-4; 7 positions agree with TRBD1. CDR3 length equals 19 residues. Trimming cost V 5 bases and J 2 bases; bases outside gene matches: 17. From germline, CDR1 is SGHNT and CDR2 YENEEA. CDR3 sequence: CASSPYFRQGRMTNEKLFF. In nucleotides, the CDR3 is TGTGCCAGCAGCCCCTACTTCAGACAGGGACGGATGACTAATGAAAAACTGTTTTTT.

This clone appeared a few times. The J gene is TRBJ2-7, the V gene TRBV6-5; maybe TRBD2 (6 bases). Germline V gene data show CDR1 as MNHEY and CDR2 as SVGAGI. CDR3 size: 11 residues. This CDR3 is CVLAADYEQYF. The CDR3 DNA sequence: TGTGTCTTAGCGGCCGACTACGAGCAGTACTTC.

The V call is TRBV5-6, the J call TRBJ1-2; no reliable D call. V lost 0 bases, J lost 2 bases, and 11 bases lay in between. The CDR3 totals 15 residues. Per germline, CDR1 SGHDT and CDR2 YYEEEE. In DNA, the CDR3 is TGTGCCAGCAGCTTGGTTAGACAACCAAACTATGGCTACACCTTC. It is translated as CASSLVRQPNYGYTF.